These 15 T cell receptor beta chains came from one sample sequenced in a study of CD8+CD57+ T cells in acquired aplastic anemia. Genomic DNA provided the template from which TCR beta VDJ and CDR3 profiles were obtained. TCRdb independently ran MiXCR on the reads; one entry per CDR3 protein. Among 150,000 to 200,000 distinct CDR3 sequences listed, 40% to 55% were seen once. Patients picked for sequencing had shown CD8+CD57+ cell expansion detected by flow cytometry. Sequencing was carried out using sorted CD4+, CD8+, or CD8+CD57+ T cells (not recorded which) from PBMCs. The receptors were gathered from a human donor with aplastic anemia.

The J gene is TRBJ2-1, the V gene TRBV11-1; TRBD2 is a possible D gene (6 bases). CDR3 size: 17 residues. Germline assignment: CDR1 SGHAT and CDR2 FQDESV (reference sequence). V lost 5 bases to trimming and J lost 8 bases, with 25 bases between them. The CDR3 loop is CASSLTGDWAASDEQFF. In nucleotides, the CDR3 is TGTGCCAGCAGCCTCACCGGGGACTGGGCGGCTAGCGATGAGCAGTTCTTC.

The CDR3 here is CASSQLQGVNYGYTF. The DNA of the CDR3 is TGTGCCAGCAGCCAACTACAGGGAGTTAACTATGGCTACACCTTC. This rearrangement joins TRBV14 to TRBJ1-2, with D possibly TRBD1 on 6 matching bases. Germline-derived CDR1 and CDR2 are SGHDN and FVKESK. The CDR3 sequence is 15 residues long. Trimming shortened V by 2 bases and J by 1 base, and 11 bases separated the two germline ends.

The chain carries TRBV29-1 and TRBJ2-7; D may be TRBD1 (5 bases). The germline V gene encodes CDR1 SQVTM and CDR2 ANQGSEA. The CDR3 runs 13 residues. V lost 7 bases to trimming and J lost 0 bases, with 13 bases between them. The CDR3 loop reads CSALGHLSYEQYF. As DNA, the CDR3 is TGCAGCGCCCTTGGACACCTCTCCTACGAGCAGTACTTC.

The chain combines TRBV25-1 with TRBJ2-1, with D possibly TRBD2 on 6 matching bases. The CDR3 sequence is 14 residues long. Germline loops: CDR1 MGHDK, CDR2 SYGVNS. V dropped 8 bases and J dropped 7 bases, with 18 bases sitting between them. This CDR3 reads CASGLVTRGNEQFF. As DNA, the CDR3 is TGTGCCAGCGGTTTGGTGACTAGGGGTAATGAGCAGTTCTTC.

This chain links TRBV24-1 with TRBJ2-6; the D is unclear. Germline CDR1 KGHDR, CDR2 SFDVKD. The V and J ends lost 4 bases and 4 bases respectively, with 13 bases between them. The CDR3 spans 16 residues. In nucleotides, the CDR3 is TGTGCCACCAGTGACCGAGGAAGGGCCGGGGCCAACGTCCTGACTTTC. Translated: CATSDRGRAGANVLTF.

The table lists this clonotype with a count of one. The chain joins TRBV4-1 to TRBJ2-5; D is unresolved. V shed 7 bases and J shed 1 base, with 16 bases lying between them. In germline, CDR1 is MGHRA, CDR2 YSYEKL. The CDR3 spans 15 residues. The CDR3 spells CASKEYIASQETQYF. DNA for the CDR3: TGCGCCAGCAAAGAGTATATAGCCAGCCAAGAGACCCAGTACTTC.

This clonotype was seen repeatedly, ten times or more. The chain employs TRBV19 and TRBJ2-2, with unresolved D. The germline gives CDR1 LNHDA, CDR2 SQIVND (reference sequence). V dropped 3 bases and J dropped 1 base, with 9 bases sitting between them. This CDR3 comprises 15 residues. CDR3 in amino acids: CASSISEWNTGELFF. The CDR3 DNA follows: TGTGCCAGTAGTATCTCAGAGTGGAACACCGGGGAGCTGTTTTTT.

The gene calls are TRBV2 and TRBJ1-2, with 7 bases lining up with TRBD1. The CDR3 totals 14 residues. The junction had 12 bases not matched to a gene; V was cut back by 11 bases and J by 3 bases. Germline assignment: CDR1 SNHLY and CDR2 FYNNEI. The CDR3, as DNA: TGTGCCTGGACCGGGACAGCCCCGGACTATGGCTACACCTTC. Translated, it gives CAWTGTAPDYGYTF.

The rearrangement uses TRBV5-1 and TRBJ2-7, with D perhaps TRBD1 (6 bases). V was shortened by 4 bases and J by 2 bases, with 13 bases between the two germline ends. Germline V gene lookup returns CDR1 SGHRS and CDR2 YFSETQ. The CDR3 covers 14 residues. In DNA, the CDR3 is TGCGCCAGCAGCCATCAGGGGAACCCCTACGAGCAGTACTTC. This sequence encodes CASSHQGNPYEQYF.

The chain links TRBV7-6 to TRBJ2-5; D is unresolved. V was pared by 1 base and J by 9 bases, with 3 bases between. The germline V gene encodes CDR1 SGHVS and CDR2 FNYEAQ. The CDR3 runs to 10 residues. The chain's CDR3 is CASSLGAQYF. The CDR3 nucleotides are TGTGCCAGCAGCTTAGGAGCCCAGTACTTC.

The table lists this clonotype with a count of one. J is TRBJ2-1 and V is TRBV10-3; maybe TRBD1 (5 bases). CDR1 and CDR2 from the germline V gene are ENHRY and SYGVKD. This CDR3 comprises 16 residues. V was shortened by 9 bases and J by 0 bases, with 18 bases between the two germline ends. The CDR3 nucleotides read TGTGCCATAGGGGTGGCGGAAAGAAGCTCCTACAATGAGCAGTTCTTC. Amino acid sequence: CAIGVAERSSYNEQFF.

Many counts were recorded for this clonotype. The chain carries TRBV6-1 and TRBJ1-2; D remains unclear. The CDR3 has 13 residues. Germline CDR1 and CDR2: MNHNS and SASEGT. The V and J ends lost 6 bases and 7 bases respectively, with 15 bases between them. CDR3 DNA sequence: TGTGCCAGCAGAGGACGGCCTTTGGGTGGCTACACCTTC. It translates to CASRGRPLGGYTF.

The J gene is TRBJ1-5, the V gene TRBV10-3; 9 nucleotides align to TRBD1. Germline V CDR1 and CDR2: ENHRY, SYGVKD. The CDR3 sequence is 15 residues long. Unmatched junction bases numbered 2, after V lost 2 bases and J lost 3 bases. The CDR3 protein is CAISEGTGYNQPQHF. The DNA for the CDR3 is TGTGCCATCAGTGAGGGGACAGGGTACAATCAGCCCCAGCATTTT.

Of note for this clonotype: Germline is not matched at one junction end, which may reflect a read error. The gene calls are TRBV6-4 and TRBJ2-3, with 7 bases fitting TRBD2. The CDR3 sequence is 15 residues long. Germline CDR1 and CDR2: MRHNA and SNTAGT. CDR3 protein: CASSDRGENTDAQYF. The CDR3 DNA follows: TGTGCCAGCAGTGACCGGGGGGAAAACACAGATGCGCAGTATTTT.

J is TRBJ1-2 and V is TRBV7-9; 8 bases match TRBD1. The ends lost 5 bases at V and 5 bases at J; junction bases unmatched: 7. This CDR3 region has 14 residues. The germline V gene encodes CDR1 SEHNR and CDR2 FQNEAQ (reference sequence). The CDR3 loop is CASSGGQVLYGYTF. The CDR3 coding sequence is TGTGCCAGCAGCGGGGGACAGGTCTTATATGGCTACACCTTC.